This entry lists 10 T cell receptor beta chains sequenced from one sample in a study of PD-L1 blockade in urothelial cancer. Clones were sequenced by immunoSEQ multiplex PCR, and TCRdb holds only the in-frame ones, with some missing. Of 100,000 to 150,000 clones listed, about 88% are singletons. Time point in this sample: pretreatment peripheral blood. The material was PBMCs, obtained around atezolizumab (anti-PD-L1) treatment. These receptors originate from a man aged 50-60 years with urothelial cancer.

This clone was found a few times. The V gene is TRBV16, the J gene TRBJ1-2, with 9 bases fitting TRBD1. Germline V gives CDR1 KGHSY, CDR2 FQNENV. The CDR3 runs to 15 residues. Germline trimming cut 2 bases from V and 7 bases from J; bases unmatched to any gene: 8. In nucleotides, the CDR3 is TGTGCCAGCAGCCAAGCACCGGGACAGGGATTTGGCTACACCTTC. Its translation is CASSQAPGQGFGYTF.

This clone is a singleton in its sample. The rearrangement joins TRBV29-1 to TRBJ2-7, with 7 bases that match TRBD1. The CDR3 loop spans 15 amino acids. CDR1 and CDR2 from the germline V gene are SQVTM and ANQGSEA. The V segment lost 6 bases and the J segment 2 bases; nucleotides outside the gene matches: 13. This CDR3 reads CSVSGPGQRTYEQYF. The DNA for the CDR3 is TGCAGCGTCTCCGGACCGGGACAGCGAACCTACGAGCAGTACTTC.

Many counts were recorded for this clone. This sequence joins TRBV10-1 and TRBJ2-7, with 7 bases matching TRBD1. Germline-derived CDR1 and CDR2 are WNHNN and SYGVQD (reference sequence). There are 15 residues in the CDR3. J was trimmed by 4 bases and V by 7 bases; bases with no gene match: 13. The CDR3 is CASNQDRASRYEQYF. CDR3 sequence (DNA): TGCGCCAGCAACCAAGACAGGGCTAGCCGATACGAGCAGTACTTC.

The chain has TRBV30 and TRBJ2-4; D might be TRBD2 (6 bases). V lost 0 bases and J 1 base, leaving 10 bases between the germline ends. Germline loops: CDR1 GTSNPN, CDR2 SVGIG (reference sequence). There are 15 residues in the CDR3. CDR3 sequence reads: CAWSVLGGAKNIQYF. DNA of the CDR3: TGTGCCTGGAGTGTACTTGGAGGGGCCAAAAACATTCAGTACTTC. Using reference TRBV30 and TRBJ2-4 for the parts outside the CDR3, the full variable domain is SQTIHQWPATLVQPVGSPLSLECTVEGTSNPNLYWYRQAAGRGLQLLFYSVGIGQISSEVPQNLSASRPQDRQFILSSKKLLLSDSGFYLCAWSVLGGAKNIQYFGAGTRLSVL.

The chain uses TRBV19 and TRBJ1-1, with D uncertain. V was shortened by 0 bases and J by 1 base, with 6 bases between the two germline ends. CDR3 length: 14 amino acids. The V gene's germline CDR1 is LNHDA and CDR2 SQIVND (reference sequence). The CDR3 DNA is TGTGCCAGTAGTATAGAAGCAGGGAACACTGAAGCTTTCTTT. It is translated as CASSIEAGNTEAFF.

V is TRBV5-1 and J is TRBJ2-1; 7 bases map to TRBD2. The CDR3 has 16 amino acids. Germline CDR1 SGHRS, CDR2 YFSETQ. The J segment lost 5 bases and the V segment lost 1 base, leaving 9 bases of the junction unmatched. The CDR3 DNA reads TGCGCCAGCAGCTTGATGGCGGCTAGCGGCCACAATGAGCAGTTCTTC. It is translated as CASSLMAASGHNEQFF.

This sequence joins TRBV30 and TRBJ2-7; the match to TRBD2 covers 13 bases. This CDR3 is 17 amino acids long. Germline V gene data show CDR1 as GTSNPN and CDR2 as SVGIG (reference sequence). V shed 0 bases and J 6 bases; nucleotides not matched to a gene: 11. CDR3 amino acids: CAWSVLRTSGSLGEQYF. Here the CDR3 DNA reads TGTGCCTGGAGTGTACTCCGGACTAGCGGGAGTTTAGGCGAGCAGTACTTC.

The chain joins TRBV4-1 to TRBJ1-1, with 7 bases lining up with TRBD1. The ends lost 6 bases at V and 4 bases at J; junction bases unmatched: 5. The V gene's germline CDR1 is MGHRA and CDR2 YSYEKL. The CDR3 has 13 amino acids. Written as DNA, the CDR3 is TGCGCCAGCAGGAACAGGGGTCTCACTGAAGCTTTCTTT. Translation: CASRNRGLTEAFF.

This clone has a handful of counts. V gene TRBV28 combines with J gene TRBJ2-7; 9 bases fit TRBD2. Germline lookup yields CDR1 MDHEN and CDR2 SYDVKM. The CDR3 consists of 14 residues. The V gene end was trimmed by 7 bases and the J gene end by 5 bases; junction bases not matched to a gene: 9. This CDR3 reads CASTLGPSGNEQYF. The CDR3 DNA sequence: TGTGCCAGCACCCTGGGTCCTAGCGGGAACGAGCAGTACTTC.

V is TRBV9 and J is TRBJ2-1, with 8 bases fitting TRBD1. Germline CDR1 SGDLS, CDR2 YYNGEE. V shed 3 bases and J 0 bases; nucleotides not matched to a gene: 2. The CDR3 is made up of 15 amino acids. The CDR3 reads CASSAGTGSYNEQFF. For the CDR3, the DNA is TGTGCCAGCAGCGCCGGGACAGGCTCCTACAATGAGCAGTTCTTC.